There are many counts of the clone carrying this T cell receptor (beta chain). The antigen is not known. This sample is drawn from a study of tumor and adjacent non-tumor tissue in lung cancer. Study results and limitations: In normal lung, the top 100 clones were significantly more dominant than in tumor. Significantly higher TCR diversity was found in tumor than normal lung.

The CDR3 extends over 13 amino acids. The V and J ends lost 3 bases and 4 bases respectively, with 10 bases between them. Three rounds of nested PCR, following a modified ARM-PCR protocol, produced the TCRbeta library. One entry per CDR3 protein results from TCRdb running MiXCR on the multiplex PCR reads. The sample lists roughly 220,000 distinct CDR3 sequences; around 71% were seen once. This sample's RNA came from whole unsorted tissue. Sequenced: lung tumor tissue. The clonotype originates from a man aged 60 to 75 with non-small cell lung cancer. This chain joins TRBV12-3 or TRBV12-4 and TRBJ2-7; D gene ambiguous. CDR3 sequence reads: CASSFLGNYEQYF. CDR3 DNA sequence: TGTGCCAGCAGTTTCCTGGGGAATTACGAGCAGTACTTC.